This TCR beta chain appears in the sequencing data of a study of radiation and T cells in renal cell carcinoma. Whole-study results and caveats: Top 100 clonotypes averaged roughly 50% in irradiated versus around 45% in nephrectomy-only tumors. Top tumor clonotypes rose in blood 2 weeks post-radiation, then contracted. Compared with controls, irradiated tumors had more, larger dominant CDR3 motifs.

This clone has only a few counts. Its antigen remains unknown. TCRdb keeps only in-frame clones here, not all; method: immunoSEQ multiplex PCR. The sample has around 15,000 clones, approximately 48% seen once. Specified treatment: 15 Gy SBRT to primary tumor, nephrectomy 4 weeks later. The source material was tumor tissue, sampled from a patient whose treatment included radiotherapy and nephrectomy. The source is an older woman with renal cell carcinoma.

The CDR3 loop reads CASSVPGRRLSSGNTIYF. Written as DNA, the CDR3 is TGTGCCAGCAGCGTTCCGGGGCGTCGGTTATCCTCTGGAAACACCATATATTTT. J is TRBJ1-3 and V is TRBV2; possibly TRBD1 for D (5 bases). Trimming cost V 6 bases and J 0 bases, with 21 bases left between them. CDR3 size: 18 residues. Germline CDR1 and CDR2: SNHLY and FYNNEI.